The 19 T cell receptor beta chains below all came from one sample that was sequenced in a study of CD8 T cells in ankylosing spondylitis. Findings and limits, study-wide: A motif in TCR beta, a set of under ten highly homologous variants, appeared characteristic of ankylosing spondylitis blood.

Their recognized antigens are unknown. TCRdb re-derived calls from the 5' RACE reads in MiXCR, one entry per CDR3 protein. This sample has around 490,000 distinct CDR3 sequences, with about 5.4% found just once. Sequencing was done on a sample of blood, either unsorted or a sorted T cell fraction (not recorded which). The origin of the receptors is a male donor with ankylosing spondylitis.

This clonotype occurred many times. The V gene is TRBV5-5, the J gene TRBJ1-1, with 7 bases fitting TRBD1. Trimming cost V 7 bases and J 5 bases; bases outside gene matches: 8. Germline CDR1 SGHKS, CDR2 YYEKEE (reference sequence). CDR3 length: 13 amino acids. The CDR3 coding sequence is TGTGCCAGCTGGAGACAGGGCGGAACTGAAGCTTTCTTT. Translation: CASWRQGGTEAFF.

The V and J genes are TRBV5-1 and TRBJ1-1; D gene unclear. The CDR3 length is 13 residues. V was shortened by 3 bases and J by 4 bases, with 10 bases between the two germline ends. CDR1 is SGHRS, CDR2 YFSETQ, per germline. The CDR3 region is CASSWIGTTEAFF. CDR3 nucleotide sequence: TGCGCCAGCAGCTGGATAGGAACCACTGAAGCTTTCTTT.

This clonotype was picked up a small number of times. The J gene is TRBJ2-1, the V gene TRBV5-1; 10 nucleotides align to TRBD2. CDR3 length equals 16 residues. V dropped 4 bases and J dropped 7; count of bases not matched to a gene: 11. Per germline, CDR1 SGHRS and CDR2 YFSETQ. As DNA, the CDR3 is TGCGCCAGCAGCCCCTCAAGCGGGAGGGCGATGAATGAGCAGTTCTTC. It specifies CASSPSSGRAMNEQFF.

This clonotype was detected many times. The CDR3 DNA follows: TGCGCCAGCAGCTGGGGACAGAACTATGGCTACACCTTC. As protein: CASSWGQNYGYTF. The chain combines TRBV5-1 with TRBJ1-2, with 7 bases that match TRBD1. This CDR3 has 13 amino acids. In germline, CDR1 is SGHRS, CDR2 YFSETQ. J gave up 2 bases and V 3 bases, and 1 base lay outside the gene matches. The entire variable domain, with the rest obtained from reference TRBV5-1 and TRBJ1-2, is as follows: KAGVTQTPRYLIKTRGQQVTLSCSPISGHRSVSWYQQTPGQGLQFLFEYFSETQRNKGNFPGRFSGRQFSNSRSEMNVSTLELGDSALYLCASSWGQNYGYTFGSGTRLTVV.

This clonotype is labeled medium-sized. The chain employs TRBV27 and TRBJ2-3, with D possibly TRBD2 on 7 matching bases. The CDR3 sequence is 16 residues long. The V end was cut by 7 bases, the J end by 1 base, with 18 bases between. Looked up from germline, CDR1 is MNHEY and CDR2 is SMNVEV (reference sequence). In DNA form, the CDR3 reads TGTGCCAGCAAATGGGGGGGCGTCATGGGCACAGATACGCAGTATTTT. It encodes CASKWGGVMGTDTQYF.

This clonotype was detected many times. The V and J genes are TRBV12-3 or TRBV12-4 and TRBJ1-5; the D is unclear. The ends were cut back, 6 bases at V and 7 bases at J, with 19 bases in the middle. The CDR3 contains 15 residues. In nucleotides, the CDR3 is TGTGCCAGCAGCCGTCAGGCGGGTGGCGGCCAGCCCCAGCATTTT. As protein: CASSRQAGGGQPQHF.

This clonotype was counted only a few times. The rearrangement uses TRBV18 and TRBJ1-5, with D possibly TRBD1 on 5 matching bases. Germline V lookup: CDR1 KGHSH, CDR2 LQKENI. V lost 2 bases to trimming and J lost 6 bases, with 14 bases between them. This CDR3 has 15 amino acids. The CDR3 loop is CASSPAAGLGQPQHF. The CDR3 nucleotides read TGTGCCAGCTCACCAGCGGCGGGGCTGGGTCAGCCCCAGCATTTT.

Many counts were recorded for this clonotype. This chain uses TRBV20-1 with TRBJ2-2; tentatively, D is TRBD1 (5 bases). V lost 3 bases to trimming and J lost 3 bases, with 8 bases between them. Germline CDR1 DFQATT, CDR2 SNEGSKA (reference sequence). The CDR3 sequence is 13 residues long. CDR3 sequence reads: CSASRVDTGELFF. In DNA, the CDR3 is TGCAGTGCTAGCAGGGTCGACACCGGGGAGCTGTTTTTT.

This clonotype came up many times. This chain uses TRBV6-5 with TRBJ2-3; TRBD1 agrees at 7 bases. The CDR3 loop spans 16 amino acids. V was pared by 4 bases and J by 0 bases, with 7 bases of the junction left unmatched. Germline CDR1 is MNHEY and CDR2 is SVGAGI. Here the CDR3 DNA reads TGTGCCAGCAGTTGGGACAGAGTCGCTAGCACAGATACGCAGTATTTT. It encodes CASSWDRVASTDTQYF.

This clonotype was observed many times. The J gene is TRBJ2-1, the V gene TRBV5-1, with D possibly matching TRBD2 (5 bases). The germline V gene has CDR1 SGHRS and CDR2 YFSETQ. The CDR3 is 14 residues long. Trimming took off 5 bases at V and 4 bases at J, with 13 bases between the two ends. In DNA, the CDR3 is TGCGCCAGCAGACCGGGAAGGGCTTACAATGAGCAGTTCTTC. Protein product: CASRPGRAYNEQFF.

V usage is TRBV5-5 and J usage is TRBJ2-1; 7 nucleotides agree with TRBD2. J gave up 8 bases and V 4 bases, and 21 bases lay outside the gene matches. CDR1 is SGHKS, CDR2 YYEKEE, per germline (reference sequence). The CDR3 covers 18 residues. The CDR3 reads CASSGVRLLSREKDEQFF. The CDR3 DNA follows: TGTGCCAGCAGCGGCGTTCGCCTCCTCTCGCGGGAGAAAGATGAGCAGTTCTTC.

This clonotype was observed many times. The chain uses TRBV28 and TRBJ1-1, with unresolved D. The germline CDR1 and CDR2 sequences are MDHEN and SYDVKM. V gave up 8 bases and J gave up 1 base, with 5 bases separating them. The CDR3 totals 11 residues. The chain's CDR3 is CASLGNTEAFF. CDR3 DNA sequence: TGTGCCAGCTTAGGGAACACTGAAGCTTTCTTT.

This clonotype was picked up many times. The CDR3 nucleotides read TGTGCCAGCAGTTACCGGCAAGATACGCAGTATTTT. Translated: CASSYRQDTQYF. V usage is TRBV6-6 and J usage is TRBJ2-3; no clear D. Germline V gene sequence: CDR1 MNHNY, CDR2 SVGAGI (reference sequence). V lost 2 bases and J 5 bases, leaving 5 bases between the germline ends. CDR3 length: 12 residues.

This clonotype showed up many times. The gene calls are TRBV20-1 and TRBJ2-3; 9 positions match TRBD2. Per the germline V gene, CDR1 is DFQATT and CDR2 is SNEGSKA (reference sequence). V lost 7 bases, J lost 5 bases, and 10 bases stayed unmatched. CDR3 size: 14 residues. As DNA, the CDR3 is TGCAGTGTCGCAGCGGGAGGCCGGGGAGATACGCAGTATTTT. Its translation: CSVAAGGRGDTQYF.

This sequence joins TRBV12-3 or TRBV12-4 and TRBJ2-1, with TRBD2 matching 9 bases. CDR3 length equals 15 residues. The trim removed 5 bases at V and 10 bases at J, leaving 12 bases unmatched. The CDR3, as DNA: TGTGCCAGCAGTCGACTAGCGGACGTCTTAAAGGAGCAGTTCTTC. This translates into CASSRLADVLKEQFF.

The sample holds many counts of this clonotype. The chain joins TRBV10-3 to TRBJ1-5, with D possibly being TRBD1 (5 bases). The CDR3 has 15 residues. The germline CDR1 and CDR2 sequences are ENHRY and SYGVKD. V shed 0 bases and J shed 3 bases, with 9 bases lying between them. CDR3 residues: CAISESQGLNQPQHF. The CDR3 DNA follows: TGTGCCATCAGTGAGTCGCAGGGCCTCAATCAGCCCCAGCATTTT.

This clonotype was counted at least ten times. This chain joins TRBV9 and TRBJ2-3; 7 bases fit TRBD2. The germline V gene encodes CDR1 SGDLS and CDR2 YYNGEE. The CDR3 runs 16 residues. The V gene end was trimmed by 4 bases and the J gene end by 2 bases; junction bases not matched to a gene: 10. CDR3 in DNA: TGTGCCAGCAGCCTCTGGGGGGGACCCTCCACAGATACGCAGTATTTT. Amino acid sequence: CASSLWGGPSTDTQYF.

This clonotype was counted ten times or more. The genes are TRBV7-2 and TRBJ1-1; D is uncertain. With 6 bases removed from V and 9 bases from J, the gap between germline ends came to 17 bases. This CDR3 has 13 residues. In germline, CDR1 is SGHTA, CDR2 FQGNSA. CDR3 coding DNA: TGTGCCAGCAGTTCCTTTGGGGTGCCGAAAGCTTTCTTT. It yields the protein CASSSFGVPKAFF.

This clonotype has a handful of counts. The V and J genes are TRBV5-6 and TRBJ2-3; D unresolved. The V end was cut by 7 bases, the J end by 2 bases, with 11 bases between. Germline V gives CDR1 SGHDT, CDR2 YYEEEE. This CDR3 has 13 amino acids. The CDR3, as DNA: TGTGCCAGCGCGAGTGCTAACACAGATACGCAGTATTTT. Translated: CASASANTDTQYF.